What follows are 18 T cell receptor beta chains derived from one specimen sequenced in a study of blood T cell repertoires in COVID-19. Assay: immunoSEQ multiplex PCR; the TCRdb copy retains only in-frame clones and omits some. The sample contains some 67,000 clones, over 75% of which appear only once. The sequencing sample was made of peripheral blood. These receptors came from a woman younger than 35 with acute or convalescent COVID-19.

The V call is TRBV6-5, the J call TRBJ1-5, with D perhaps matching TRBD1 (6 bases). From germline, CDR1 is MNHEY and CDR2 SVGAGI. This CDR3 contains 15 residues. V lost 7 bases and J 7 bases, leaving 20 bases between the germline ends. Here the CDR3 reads CASTQSGGAGQPQHF. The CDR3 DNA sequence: TGTGCCAGCACCCAATCGGGGGGCGCGGGGCAGCCCCAGCATTTT.

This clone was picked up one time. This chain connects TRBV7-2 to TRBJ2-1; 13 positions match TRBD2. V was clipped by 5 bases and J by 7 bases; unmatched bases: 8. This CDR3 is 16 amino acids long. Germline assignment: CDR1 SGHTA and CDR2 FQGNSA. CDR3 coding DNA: TGTGCCAGCAGCCCGAGACTAGCGGGAGGTAATAATGAGCAGTTCTTC. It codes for CASSPRLAGGNNEQFF. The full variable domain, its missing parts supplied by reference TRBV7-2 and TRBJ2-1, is GAGVSQSPSNKVTEKGKDVELRCDPISGHTALYWYRQSLGQGLEFLIYFQGNSAPDKSGLPSDRFSAERTGGSVSTLTIQRTQQEDSAVYLCASSPRLAGGNNEQFFGPGTRLTVL.

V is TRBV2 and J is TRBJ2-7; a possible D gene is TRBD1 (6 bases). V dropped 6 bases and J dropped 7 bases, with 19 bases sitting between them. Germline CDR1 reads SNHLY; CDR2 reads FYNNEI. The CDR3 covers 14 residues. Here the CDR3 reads CASRAGTGLREQYF. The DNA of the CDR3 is TGTGCCAGCAGGGCGGGTACAGGGCTAAGAGAGCAGTACTTC.

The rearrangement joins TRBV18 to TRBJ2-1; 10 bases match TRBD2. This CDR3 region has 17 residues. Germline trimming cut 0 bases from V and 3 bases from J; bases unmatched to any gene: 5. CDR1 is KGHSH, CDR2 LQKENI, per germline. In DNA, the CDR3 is TGTGCCAGCTCACCACCGGTAATAGCGGGGGGCTACAATGAGCAGTTCTTC. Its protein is CASSPPVIAGGYNEQFF. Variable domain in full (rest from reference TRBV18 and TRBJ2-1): NAGVMQNPRHLVRRRGQEARLRCSPMKGHSHVYWYRQLPEEGLKFMVYLQKENIIDESGMPKERFSAEFPKEGPSILRIQQVVRGDSAAYFCASSPPVIAGGYNEQFFGPGTRLTVL.

CDR3 DNA sequence: TGTGCCAGCAGCCAACGACGGGAGTCCCTCTTCGAGCAGTTCTTC. Residues: CASSQRRESLFEQFF. The gene calls are TRBV14 and TRBJ2-1; D might be TRBD2 (6 bases). The germline CDR1 and CDR2 sequences are SGHDN and FVKESK. V lost 2 bases to trimming and J lost 10 bases, with 18 bases between them. This CDR3 is 15 amino acids long.

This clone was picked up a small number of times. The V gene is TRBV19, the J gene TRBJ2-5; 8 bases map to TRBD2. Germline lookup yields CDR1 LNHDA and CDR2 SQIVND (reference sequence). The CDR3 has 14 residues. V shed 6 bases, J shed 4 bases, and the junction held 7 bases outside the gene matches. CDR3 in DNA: TGTGCCAGTAGCCGGGGGGGGGCCCTAGAGACCCAGTACTTC. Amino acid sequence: CASSRGGALETQYF.

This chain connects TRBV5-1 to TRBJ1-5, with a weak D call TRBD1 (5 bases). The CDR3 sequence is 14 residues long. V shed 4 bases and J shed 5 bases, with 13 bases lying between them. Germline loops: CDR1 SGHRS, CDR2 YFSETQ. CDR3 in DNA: TGCGCCAGCAGCCCGGGACTGGGAGATCAGCCCCAGCATTTT. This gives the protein CASSPGLGDQPQHF.

The CDR3 loop reads CASSGTEGGVFF. As DNA, the CDR3 is TGTGCCAGCAGTGGGACAGAAGGGGGGGTGTTTTTT. The rearrangement uses TRBV2 and TRBJ2-2, with D maybe TRBD2 (7 bases). The germline V gene has CDR1 SNHLY and CDR2 FYNNEI. The CDR3 runs 12 residues. Trimming left V 4 bases short and J 15 bases short, with 15 bases between.

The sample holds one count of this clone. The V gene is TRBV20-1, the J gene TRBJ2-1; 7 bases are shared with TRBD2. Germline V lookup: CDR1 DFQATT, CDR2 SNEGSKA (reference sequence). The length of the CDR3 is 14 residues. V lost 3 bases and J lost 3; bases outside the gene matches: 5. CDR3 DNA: TGCAGTGCTAGTGGGGGGGTTCGCTACAATGAGCAGTTCTTC. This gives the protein CSASGGVRYNEQFF.

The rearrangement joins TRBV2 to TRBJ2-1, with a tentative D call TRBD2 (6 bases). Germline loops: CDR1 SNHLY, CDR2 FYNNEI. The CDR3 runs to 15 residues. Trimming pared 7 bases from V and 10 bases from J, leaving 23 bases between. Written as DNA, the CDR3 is TGTGCCAGCAAATCAACCGGGACTTTGTCGTCCGAGCAGTTCTTC. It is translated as CASKSTGTLSSEQFF.

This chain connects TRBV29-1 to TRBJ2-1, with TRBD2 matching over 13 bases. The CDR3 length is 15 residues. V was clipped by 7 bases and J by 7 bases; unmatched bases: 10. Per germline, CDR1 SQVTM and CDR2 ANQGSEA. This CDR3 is CSGTLAGGMGNEQFF. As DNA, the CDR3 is TGCAGCGGAACACTAGCGGGAGGGATGGGGAATGAGCAGTTCTTC.

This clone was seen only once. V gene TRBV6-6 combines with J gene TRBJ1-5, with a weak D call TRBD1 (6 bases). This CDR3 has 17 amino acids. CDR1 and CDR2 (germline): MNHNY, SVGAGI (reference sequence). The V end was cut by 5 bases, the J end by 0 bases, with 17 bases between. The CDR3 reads CASSPDSRSNSNQPQHF. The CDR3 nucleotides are TGTGCCAGCAGTCCGGACAGCCGCTCGAATAGCAATCAGCCCCAGCATTTT.

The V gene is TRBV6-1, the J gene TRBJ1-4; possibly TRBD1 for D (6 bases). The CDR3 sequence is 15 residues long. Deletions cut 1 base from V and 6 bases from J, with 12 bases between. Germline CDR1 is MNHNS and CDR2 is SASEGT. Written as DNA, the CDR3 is TGTGCCAGCAGTGAAGTGTATAACAGGGATGAAAAACTGTTTTTT. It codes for CASSEVYNRDEKLFF.

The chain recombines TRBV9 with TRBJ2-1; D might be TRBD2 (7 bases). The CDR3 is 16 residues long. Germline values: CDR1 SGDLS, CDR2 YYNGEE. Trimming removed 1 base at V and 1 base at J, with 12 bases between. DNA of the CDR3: TGTGCCAGCAGCGTAATGGCGGGGGCATCCTACAATGAGCAGTTCTTC. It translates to CASSVMAGASYNEQFF. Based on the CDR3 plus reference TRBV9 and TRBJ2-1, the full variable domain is DSGVTQTPKHLITATGQRVTLRCSPRSGDLSVYWYQQSLDQGLQFLIQYYNGEERAKGNILERFSAQQFPDLHSELNLSSLELGDSALYFCASSVMAGASYNEQFFGPGTRLTVL.

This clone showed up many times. CDR3 sequence reads: CASSIGTSGLYEQYF. CDR3 nucleotides: TGTGCCAGCAGTATAGGGACTAGCGGGCTCTACGAGCAGTACTTC. This chain connects TRBV27 to TRBJ2-7; 12 bases fit TRBD2. V shed 5 bases, J shed 3 bases, and the junction held 5 bases outside the gene matches. From germline, CDR1 is MNHEY and CDR2 SMNVEV (reference sequence). The CDR3 runs 15 residues.

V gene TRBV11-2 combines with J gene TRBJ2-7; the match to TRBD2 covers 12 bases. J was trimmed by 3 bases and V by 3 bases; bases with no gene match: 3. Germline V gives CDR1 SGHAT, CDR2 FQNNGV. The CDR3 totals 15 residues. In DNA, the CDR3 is TGTGCCAGCAGCTTCGGGACTAGCGGGTTCTACGAGCAGTACTTC. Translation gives CASSFGTSGFYEQYF.

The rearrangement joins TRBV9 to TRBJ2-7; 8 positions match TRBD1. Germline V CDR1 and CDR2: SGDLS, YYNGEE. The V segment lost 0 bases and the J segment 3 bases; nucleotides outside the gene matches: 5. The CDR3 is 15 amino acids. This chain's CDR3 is CASSVGQGSIYEQYF. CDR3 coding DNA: TGTGCCAGCAGCGTAGGACAGGGGTCGATCTACGAGCAGTACTTC.

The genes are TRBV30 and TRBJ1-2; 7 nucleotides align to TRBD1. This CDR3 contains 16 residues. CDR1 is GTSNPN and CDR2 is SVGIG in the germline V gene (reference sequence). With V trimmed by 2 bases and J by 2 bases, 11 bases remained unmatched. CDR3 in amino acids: CAWSTGQTAVNYGYTF. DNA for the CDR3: TGTGCCTGGAGTACGGGACAGACCGCGGTAAACTATGGCTACACCTTC. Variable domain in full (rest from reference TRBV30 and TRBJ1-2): SQTIHQWPATLVQPVGSPLSLECTVEGTSNPNLYWYRQAAGRGLQLLFYSVGIGQISSEVPQNLSASRPQDRQFILSSKKLLLSDSGFYLCAWSTGQTAVNYGYTFGSGTRLTVV.